Given below is one T cell receptor (beta chain) in context. MiXCR, run by TCRdb on the 5' RACE reads, gives a single entry per CDR3 protein. The sample has 80,000 to 100,000 distinct CDR3 sequences, roughly an eighth seen once; the top ten hold over 6.5%. The entry originates in a study of early T cells in non-severe SARS-CoV-2 infection. The V and J ends lost 0 bases and 5 bases respectively, with 6 bases between them. Germline-derived CDR1 and CDR2 are SGHRS and YFSETQ. CDR3 length equals 12 residues. The gene calls are TRBV5-1 and TRBJ2-7, with a weak D call TRBD1 (5 bases). This clonotype was obtained from an adult who was a healthcare worker with PCR-confirmed SARS-CoV-2 infection or an uninfected control (not recorded which). The source material was whole blood. The CDR3 is CASSLAGNEQYF. The CDR3 DNA reads as TGCGCCAGCAGCTTGGCAGGGAACGAGCAGTACTTC.